This T cell receptor (beta chain) emerged from a study of T cell repertoires in cytomegalovirus infection. On the study more broadly: Peptides in the study included HLA-C-restricted and HLA-B-restricted CMV epitopes. Both CMV infection and a matching HLA type were indicated by public TCR beta signatures.

Notes on this clonotype: The antigen is unknown.

Study results and limitations: HLA-C-restricted CMV-specific TCR beta clonotypes were dominant in the ex vivo response.

The CDR3 spans 14 residues. Unmatched junction bases numbered 8, after V lost 0 bases and J lost 10 bases. TCRdb re-called the reads through MiXCR, storing one row per CDR3 protein. The sample has about 900,000 distinct CDR3 sequences, around 32% seen once. This TCR was recovered from a human donor in good health (CMV status not recorded). Some clones in this sample may be carry-over from other donors' samples. The chain couples TRBV12-3 or TRBV12-4 to TRBJ1-1; 7 bases are shared with TRBD1. Sequenced material: cultured CD8+ T cells from PBMCs, taken from culture after CMV antigen stimulation. CDR3 amino acids: CASSLAGTGTAAFF. The CDR3 DNA follows: TGTGCCAGCAGTTTAGCGGGAACCGGGACAGCAGCTTTCTTT.